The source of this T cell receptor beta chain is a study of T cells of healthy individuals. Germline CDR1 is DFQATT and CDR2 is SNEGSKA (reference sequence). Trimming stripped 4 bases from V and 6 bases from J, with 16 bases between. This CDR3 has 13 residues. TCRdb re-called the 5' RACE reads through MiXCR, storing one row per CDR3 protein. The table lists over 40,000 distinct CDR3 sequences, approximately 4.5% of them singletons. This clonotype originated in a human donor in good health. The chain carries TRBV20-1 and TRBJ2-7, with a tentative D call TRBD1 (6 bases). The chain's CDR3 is CSATGHSYAEQYF. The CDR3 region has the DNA TGCAGTGCTACGGGACATTCTTACGCCGAGCAGTACTTC.